The entry below describes one T cell receptor beta chain. The antigen remains unidentified. The source of the sample is a study of CD8 T cells in Susac syndrome. The authors sequenced TCR beta from blood CD8+ and CD4+ T cells. The multiple sclerosis control group consisted of treatment-naive patients whose relapsing-remitting disease, which was either stable or active, fulfilled revised McDonald criteria. Bulk CD8+ and CD4+ cells came from magnetic negative isolation; CD8+ TEMRA by FACS. RNA amounts of roughly 0.45 to 1 ug underwent reverse transcription with random hexamers. From the immunoSEQ multiplex PCR reads, TCRdb called clonotypes with MiXCR, one entry per CDR3 protein. The profile shows a few hundred thousand distinct CDR3 sequences, 70% to 90% of them singletons. Findings and limits, study-wide: The study's TCR sequencing and HLA analysis covered a relatively small number of individuals, and the study acknowledged this.

V was trimmed by 1 base and J by 6 bases, leaving 9 bases between them. Looked up from germline, CDR1 is SQVTM and CDR2 is ANQGSEA. CDR3 length: 12 amino acids. Input material: CD8+ T cells from PBMCs. V and J are TRBV29-1 and TRBJ1-1; TRBD1 might be the D (5 bases). This receptor was identified in a human donor with multiple sclerosis. The CDR3 is CSVEVGAPEAFF. For the CDR3, the DNA is TGCAGCGTTGAAGTAGGGGCGCCTGAAGCTTTCTTT.